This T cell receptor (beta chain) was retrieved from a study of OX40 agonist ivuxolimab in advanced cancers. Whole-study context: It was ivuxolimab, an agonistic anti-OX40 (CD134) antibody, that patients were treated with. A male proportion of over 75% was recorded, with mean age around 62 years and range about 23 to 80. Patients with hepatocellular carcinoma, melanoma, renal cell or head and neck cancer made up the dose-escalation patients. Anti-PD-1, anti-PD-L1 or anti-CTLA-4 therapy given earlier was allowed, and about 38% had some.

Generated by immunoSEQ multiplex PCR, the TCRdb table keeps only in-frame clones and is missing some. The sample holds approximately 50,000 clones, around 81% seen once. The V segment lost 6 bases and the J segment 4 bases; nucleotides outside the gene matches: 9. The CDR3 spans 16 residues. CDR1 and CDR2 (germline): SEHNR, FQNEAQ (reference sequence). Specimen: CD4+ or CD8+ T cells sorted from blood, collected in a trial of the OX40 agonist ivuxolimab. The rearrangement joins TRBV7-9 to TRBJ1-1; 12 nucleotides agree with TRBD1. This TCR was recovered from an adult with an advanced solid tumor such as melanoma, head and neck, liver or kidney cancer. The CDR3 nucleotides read TGTGCCAGCAGAAACCGGGGACAGGGGGCTCTCACTGAAGCTTTCTTT. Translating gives CASRNRGQGALTEAFF.